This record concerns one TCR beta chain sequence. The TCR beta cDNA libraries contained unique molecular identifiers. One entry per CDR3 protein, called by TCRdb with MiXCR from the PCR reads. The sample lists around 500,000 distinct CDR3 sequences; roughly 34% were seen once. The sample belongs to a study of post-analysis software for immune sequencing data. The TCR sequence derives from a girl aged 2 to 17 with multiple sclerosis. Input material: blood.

The CDR3 here is CASSSGTSSTDTQYF. In DNA form, the CDR3 reads TGTGCCAGCAGCTCCGGGACTAGTAGCACAGATACGCAGTATTTT. The chain uses TRBV12-3 or TRBV12-4 and TRBJ2-3; 8 bases line up with TRBD2. The length of the CDR3 is 15 residues. V shed 6 bases and J 0 bases; nucleotides not matched to a gene: 5.